This T cell receptor (beta chain) was identified in a study of T cells in Graves' hyperthyroidism and ophthalmopathy. The investigators amplified TCR beta CDR3 regions from RNA transcripts. TCR CDR3 underwent first-round RT-PCR with the HTBI primer set. TCRdb reprocessed the multiplex PCR reads with MiXCR, giving one entry per CDR3 protein. The repertoire includes more than 300,000 distinct CDR3 sequences, about 14% of them detected once, and roughly 11% sits in the top ten. CDR3 length: 15 amino acids. The V and J ends lost 4 bases and 5 bases respectively, with 15 bases between them. Germline values: CDR1 SNHLY, CDR2 FYNNEI. This clonotype came up many times.

The sequenced material came from blood. The rearrangement uses TRBV2 and TRBJ2-1, with D tentatively TRBD1 (5 bases). The origin of this receptor is a woman aged 60 to 75 with Graves' hyperthyroidism. The CDR3 loop is CASSGGPDIHNEQFF. The CDR3, as DNA: TGTGCCAGCAGTGGGGGCCCTGACATACACAATGAGCAGTTCTTC.